The source of this T cell receptor (beta chain) is a study of CXCR3-negative and CXCR3-positive naive CD8 T cells (dated by TCRdb to the late 2010s). About the investigation overall: In total, roughly 140 million TRB reads were obtained, corresponding to roughly 1.5 +/- 0.3 million reads per library. Data from about 12 donors, pooled across two independent experiments, went into the diversity and physicochemical repertoire analyses. For the TRBV-TRBJ cluster analysis, the naive subsets came from about five donors, while the memory cells came from 3 donors. What the research found in general, with its limitations: Comparably high repertoire diversity was found in both naive subsets, whereas much lower repertoire diversity was found in memory CD8+ T cells. Freshly isolated PBMCs were used for most assays because CXCR3 expression went down partially after cryopreservation. Within the same donor, TRBV-TRBJ usage looked similar between naive CXCR3-negative and CXCR3-positive cells, but memory cells had distinct patterns. Because surface CD5, which has been linked to self-reactivity in mice, was comparable between naive subsets, TCR interaction strength was also inferred from TRB CDR3 physicochemical properties. Compared with CXCR3-negative naive cells, CXCR3-positive naive cells had TRB CDR3s with higher hydrophobicity (lower Kidera factor 4), lower energy, and higher strength and volume indices.

This sample was sequenced with a NextSeq 550. The Human TCR Profiling Kit (MiLaboratory) was used to make UMI-labeled 5' RACE TRB cDNA libraries. The full amount of extracted RNA was used for cDNA synthesis, and the full amount of resulting cDNA was used for PCR amplification. Libraries were prepared in parallel using an identical number of PCR cycles. As for the original processing: With a requirement of at least two reads per UMI, MIGEC and MiXCR extracted about 50,000 +/- 10,000 unique UMI-labeled TRB cDNA molecules per library. On average, 40,000 +/- 10,000 functional in-frame TRB CDR3 nucleotide clonotypes lacking stop codons were found per library. After downsampling to 5000 UMI-labeled TRB molecules per sample, diversity metrics such as normalized Shannon-Wiener and Chao1 were calculated in VDJtools. VDJtools computed clonotype-size-weighted physicochemical properties of the central five CDR3 residues: interaction energy, strength, volume and Kidera factor 4. Reads reprocessed by TCRdb are summarized as one entry per CDR3 protein sequence, and DNA is absent. The V and J calls come from TCRdb's annotation, not from the publication. The sample table includes about 150,000 distinct CDR3 sequences. The biggest ten clones account for 0.45% to 0.55% of the sample.

For this clonotype: The clone's antigen remains unknown.

CDR1 and CDR2 are drawn from the germline V gene: LGHNA, YSLEER. From cysteine to phenylalanine, the CDR3 is 16 amino acids long. No DNA sequence was recorded. Each CD8+ T cell subset was flow-sorted in triplicate, with 300,000 or so cells per subset placed directly into RLT lysis buffer. To keep memory contaminants out, a stringent definition of naive CD8+ T cells was applied: CD45RO-CCR7+CD27+CD95-. Peripheral blood mononuclear cells were isolated from buffy coats by standard density gradient centrifugation. Naive CXCR3-negative and CXCR3-positive CD8+ T cells were flow-sorted using a FACSAria III. Total RNA was extracted from sorted cells using an RNeasy Mini Kit.

The specimen was naive CXCR3+ CD8+ T cells from blood. In the paper's terms, the cell subset or site label means: CD45RO-CCR7+CD27+CD95- naive CD8+ T cells expressing CXCR3 (TNR3+). The sequence was collected from a human donor in good health. Some clones in this sample may be carry-over from other donors' samples. The rearranged segments are TRBV4-3 and TRBJ1-5. The CDR3 region has the sequence CASSQDLYRRSQPQHF.